A single sample gave rise to the 12 T cell receptor beta chains below, sequenced in a study of regulatory T cells in long-lasting Graves disease. In building TCR beta libraries, iRepertoire HTBI primers were used together with Arm-PCR of CDR3 regions. TCRdb re-derived calls from the multiplex PCR reads in MiXCR, one entry per CDR3 protein. The sample holds approximately 540,000 distinct CDR3 sequences, about 12% seen once. Noted time point: newly diagnosed GD, antithyroid drugs for less than 3 months. PBMC RNA served as the TCR library source. These same data were also listed under a study on T cells in Graves' hyperthyroidism and ophthalmopathy.

The sequenced sample was peripheral blood mononuclear cells (PBMCs), obtained at new diagnosis, from a patient treated with antithyroid drugs. These receptors were collected from a woman in her 30s with Graves disease.

The chain couples TRBV12-3 or TRBV12-4 to TRBJ2-1; D is unresolved. V was pared by 6 bases and J by 0 bases, with 12 bases between. The CDR3 has 15 amino acids. CDR3 sequence (DNA): TGTGCCAGCAGGCCCCAGACTGGCTCCTACAATGAGCAGTTCTTC. Translation: CASRPQTGSYNEQFF.

Ten or more counts support this clonotype. The rearrangement joins TRBV27 to TRBJ2-2; 12 nucleotides match TRBD1. CDR1 and CDR2 (germline): MNHEY, SMNVEV (reference sequence). The CDR3 runs to 16 residues. The junction had 7 bases not matched to a gene; V was cut back by 3 bases and J by 8 bases. The CDR3 sequence is CASSLPGQGAHGELFF. The CDR3 DNA follows: TGTGCCAGCAGTTTGCCGGGACAGGGGGCTCATGGGGAGCTGTTTTTT.

This clonotype was seen ten or more times. V gene TRBV2 combines with J gene TRBJ1-1; D is unresolved. Germline V lookup: CDR1 SNHLY, CDR2 FYNNEI. The CDR3 covers 13 residues. The ends were cut back, 4 bases at V and 3 bases at J, with 9 bases in the middle. The CDR3 is CASSVVVYTEAFF. The CDR3 bases are TGTGCCAGCAGTGTTGTGGTTTACACTGAAGCTTTCTTT.

This clonotype appeared many times. The J gene is TRBJ2-2, the V gene TRBV5-1; 7 positions match TRBD1. This CDR3 is 13 amino acids long. Per the germline V gene, CDR1 is SGHRS and CDR2 is YFSETQ. Trimming took 3 bases from V and 4 from J; bases not matched to a gene: 0. This CDR3 reads CASSWDSTGELFF. In nucleotides, the CDR3 is TGCGCCAGCAGCTGGGACAGCACCGGGGAGCTGTTTTTT.

The sample holds many counts of this clonotype. CDR3 coding DNA: TGTGCCAGCAGTCCCAGACAAGGAAAGGCTAATGAAAAACTGTTTTTT. Its protein is CASSPRQGKANEKLFF. The chain is built from TRBV12-3 or TRBV12-4 and TRBJ1-4; D unclear. This CDR3 is 16 amino acids long. Trimming cost V 5 bases and J 3 bases, with 16 bases left between them.

This clonotype showed up many times. V gene TRBV7-7 combines with J gene TRBJ2-3, with 7 bases aligning to TRBD2. Germline assignment: CDR1 SSHAT and CDR2 FNYEAQ (reference sequence). This CDR3 spans 13 amino acids. Trimming took 10 bases from V and 3 from J; bases not matched to a gene: 7. The CDR3 reads CATAREETDTQYF. In DNA form, the CDR3 reads TGTGCCACGGCACGGGAGGAAACAGATACGCAGTATTTT.

In its sample, this clonotype was seen many times. The V and J genes are TRBV10-2 and TRBJ1-5; D call uncertain. The CDR3 spans 13 residues. V was clipped by 8 bases and J by 4 bases, with 12 bases between them. Per germline, CDR1 WSHSY and CDR2 SAAADI. CDR3 nucleotide sequence: TGCGCCAGCTCGGCCCTTGGGAATCAGCCCCAGCATTTT. Protein product: CASSALGNQPQHF.

This clonotype was seen repeatedly, ten times or more. The CDR3 here is CASSILPGQGNNSPLHF. CDR3 DNA sequence: TGTGCCAGCAGCATTTTACCGGGACAGGGAAATAATTCACCCCTCCACTTT. V usage is TRBV11-2 and J usage is TRBJ1-6, with 9 bases matching TRBD1. Per the germline V gene, CDR1 is SGHAT and CDR2 is FQNNGV. With V trimmed by 5 bases and J by 5 bases, 10 bases remained unmatched. The CDR3 is made up of 17 amino acids.

V is TRBV20-1 and J is TRBJ1-1; tentatively, D is TRBD1 (5 bases). The CDR3 runs 14 residues. The V end lost 6 bases, the J end lost 1 base, and 15 bases lay between the germline ends. Germline CDR1 reads DFQATT; CDR2 reads SNEGSKA (reference sequence). The CDR3 DNA reads as TGCAGTGCCGCGGGACGGCGGACGAACACTGAAGCTTTCTTT. Translated: CSAAGRRTNTEAFF.

The rearrangement uses TRBV19 and TRBJ1-1; D unclear. V gave up 4 bases and J gave up 5 bases, with 14 bases separating them. The germline CDR1 and CDR2 sequences are LNHDA and SQIVND (reference sequence). The CDR3 contains 14 residues. CDR3 amino acids: CASSTKGGSTEAFF. The CDR3 coding sequence is TGTGCCAGTAGTACCAAGGGAGGTTCGACTGAAGCTTTCTTT.

This chain joins TRBV12-3 or TRBV12-4 and TRBJ1-5; D is possibly TRBD1 (6 bases). V was clipped by 3 bases and J by 4 bases, with 13 bases between them. The CDR3 has 15 residues. CDR3 loop: CASSFGGRRNQPQHF. In nucleotides, the CDR3 is TGTGCCAGCAGTTTCGGGGGGCGTCGAAATCAGCCCCAGCATTTT.

The CDR3: CASRSGTSGIIRYEQYF. In DNA form, the CDR3 reads TGCGCCAGCAGATCCGGGACTAGCGGGATTATTCGTTACGAGCAGTACTTC. This chain connects TRBV5-1 to TRBJ2-7; 13 bases match TRBD2. The CDR3 extends over 17 amino acids. Looked up from germline, CDR1 is SGHRS and CDR2 is YFSETQ. The junction had 12 bases not matched to a gene; V was cut back by 5 bases and J by 4 bases.